These T cell receptor beta chains were read from a single sample in a study of blood T cells in healthy people across ages. MiXCR was run by TCRdb on the 5' RACE reads, yielding one entry per CDR3 protein. Here the sample spans under 850,000 distinct CDR3 sequences, 35% to 40% being singletons. Sequenced input: blood. The source is a man in his late teens or twenties in good health. Both conserved end residues are part of each CDR3. A D gene is named only where the DNA matches it firmly. Part of the rows lack a size; the others show once, few, many or a class for expanded clones.

j_gene: TRBJ2-5; abundance: few; v_gene: TRBV7-2; d_gene: NA; CDR3nt: TGTGCCAGCAGCTTAAAACACAGGGCTGCAAGTTATTCCCAAGAGACCCAGTACTTC; CDR3aa: CASSLKHRAASYSQETQYF
j_gene: TRBJ2-1; abundance: many; v_gene: TRBV7-2; d_gene: NA; CDR3nt: TGTGCCAGCAGCCGAAGCTCCTACAATGAGCAGTTCTTC; CDR3aa: CASSRSSYNEQFF
j_gene: TRBJ1-1; abundance: NA; v_gene: TRBV5-1; d_gene: TRBD1; CDR3nt: TGCGCCAGCAGCGCCGGGACAGGGGAGGTCACTGAAGCTTTCTTT; CDR3aa: CASSAGTGEVTEAFF
j_gene: TRBJ2-1; abundance: NA; v_gene: TRBV29-1; d_gene: TRBD2; CDR3nt: TGCAGCGTTGAATTGCAGCGGGAGAGGAATGAGCAGTTCTTC; CDR3aa: CSVELQRERNEQFF
j_gene: TRBJ1-2; abundance: NA; v_gene: TRBV5-5; d_gene: TRBD1; CDR3nt: TGTGCCAGCAGCTTGGACCTCGCTGGCCGGGACAGGACGGGCTACACCTTC; CDR3aa: CASSLDLAGRDRTGYTF
j_gene: TRBJ2-2; abundance: NA; v_gene: TRBV29-1; d_gene: TRBD1; CDR3nt: TGCAGCGGAGGGGACAGGGTAGGAACCGGGGAGCTGTTTTTT; CDR3aa: CSGGDRVGTGELFF
j_gene: TRBJ2-5; abundance: once; v_gene: TRBV27; d_gene: NA; CDR3nt: TGTGCCAGCAAGAAGGCCGACCAAGAGACCCAGTACTTC; CDR3aa: CASKKADQETQYF
j_gene: TRBJ1-2; abundance: NA; v_gene: TRBV10-3; d_gene: NA; CDR3nt: TGTGCCATCAGCGAAACAGCTAACTATGGCTACACCTTC; CDR3aa: CAISETANYGYTF
j_gene: TRBJ1-5; abundance: few; v_gene: TRBV11-2; d_gene: TRBD1; CDR3nt: TGTGCCAGCAGCTTTTCAGGGGGCCATCAGCCCCAGCATTTT; CDR3aa: CASSFSGGHQPQHF
j_gene: TRBJ2-5; abundance: few; v_gene: TRBV28; d_gene: TRBD2; CDR3nt: TGTGCCAGCAGGGGGGGGATAACGGAGACCCAGTACTTC; CDR3aa: CASRGGITETQYF
j_gene: TRBJ1-1; abundance: few; v_gene: TRBV6-5; d_gene: TRBD1; CDR3nt: TGTGCCAGCAGCCTACTACAGGGGTACACTGAAGCTTTCTTT; CDR3aa: CASSLLQGYTEAFF
j_gene: TRBJ2-1; abundance: many; v_gene: TRBV12-3/TRBV12-4; d_gene: TRBD2; CDR3nt: TGTGCCAGCAGTCTCCCGACTAGCGGGGATTGTGAGCAGTTCTTC; CDR3aa: CASSLPTSGDCEQFF
j_gene: TRBJ1-2; abundance: NA; v_gene: TRBV15; d_gene: NA; CDR3nt: TGTGCCACCAGCATTAGCTGGCGGGAAAACTATGGCTACACCTTC; CDR3aa: CATSISWRENYGYTF
j_gene: TRBJ1-1; abundance: NA; v_gene: TRBV6-5; d_gene: NA; CDR3nt: TGTGCCAGCACCCGAATACGGGGCCTCGGAACTGAAGCTTTCTTT; CDR3aa: CASTRIRGLGTEAFF
j_gene: TRBJ2-1; abundance: once; v_gene: TRBV7-9; d_gene: TRBD2; CDR3nt: TGTGCCAGCAGCATTCTAGCGGGGGCCACCAATGAGCAGTTCTTC; CDR3aa: CASSILAGATNEQFF
j_gene: TRBJ1-4; abundance: NA; v_gene: TRBV4-1; d_gene: NA; CDR3nt: TGCGCCAGCAGCCCCCGGACAGTTACTAATGAAAAACTGTTTTTT; CDR3aa: CASSPRTVTNEKLFF
j_gene: TRBJ2-5; abundance: few; v_gene: TRBV14; d_gene: NA; CDR3nt: TGTGCCAGCAGCCAAGCCGGACCGTCTAAAAGGGAGACCCAGTACTTC; CDR3aa: CASSQAGPSKRETQYF
j_gene: TRBJ1-2; abundance: NA; v_gene: TRBV29-1; d_gene: NA; CDR3nt: TGCAGCGTTGAAAAAGCAGGGGTTAAATACGGCTACACCTTC; CDR3aa: CSVEKAGVKYGYTF
j_gene: TRBJ2-7; abundance: many; v_gene: TRBV10-3; d_gene: NA; CDR3nt: TGTGCCATCAGTGACCGGGACACCAGCTACGAGCAGTACTTC; CDR3aa: CAISDRDTSYEQYF
j_gene: TRBJ1-2; abundance: few; v_gene: TRBV4-3; d_gene: NA; CDR3nt: TGCGCCAGCAGCCCGTTGACGGGGAGGGATGGCTACACCTTC; CDR3aa: CASSPLTGRDGYTF
j_gene: TRBJ2-1; abundance: few; v_gene: TRBV4-2; d_gene: NA; CDR3nt: TGTGCCAGCAGCCAAACCCTTGGGCAGGGATACAATGAGCAGTTCTTC; CDR3aa: CASSQTLGQGYNEQFF
j_gene: TRBJ2-7; abundance: NA; v_gene: TRBV6-2/TRBV6-3; d_gene: NA; CDR3nt: TGTGCCAGCAGTCCAGGGATTCACGAGCAGTACTTC; CDR3aa: CASSPGIHEQYF
j_gene: TRBJ1-4; abundance: NA; v_gene: TRBV20-1; d_gene: NA; CDR3nt: TGCAGTGCTAGAGTATCGGGTGATGAAAAACTGTTTTTT; CDR3aa: CSARVSGDEKLFF
j_gene: TRBJ2-1; abundance: few; v_gene: TRBV10-3; d_gene: TRBD2; CDR3nt: TGTGCCACCGCAACGACTAGCGGAAACAATGAGCAGTTCTTC; CDR3aa: CATATTSGNNEQFF
j_gene: TRBJ2-5; abundance: NA; v_gene: TRBV20-1; d_gene: NA; CDR3nt: TGCAGTGCTTATGACTCGGGACAACAAGAGACCCAGTACTTC; CDR3aa: CSAYDSGQQETQYF
j_gene: TRBJ1-2; abundance: NA; v_gene: TRBV12-3/TRBV12-4; d_gene: NA; CDR3nt: TGTGCCAGCAGTTTAACAGGGTGGAGGGGCTACACCTTC; CDR3aa: CASSLTGWRGYTF
j_gene: TRBJ1-1; abundance: few; v_gene: TRBV28; d_gene: NA; CDR3nt: TGTGCCAGCAAAGATCTTCGGACTGAAGCTTTCTTT; CDR3aa: CASKDLRTEAFF
j_gene: TRBJ2-1; abundance: few; v_gene: TRBV4-1; d_gene: NA; CDR3nt: TGCGCCAGCAGCCAGGTGGGGGGCGACGTCAATGAGCAGTTCTTC; CDR3aa: CASSQVGGDVNEQFF
j_gene: TRBJ1-6; abundance: many; v_gene: TRBV18; d_gene: TRBD1; CDR3nt: TGTGCCAGCTCAGGGACAGGGATCAATTCACCCCTCCACTTT; CDR3aa: CASSGTGINSPLHF
j_gene: TRBJ2-1; abundance: NA; v_gene: TRBV4-3; d_gene: NA; CDR3nt: TGCGCCAGCAGCCAAGATTGGGGATCCCTCTCCTACAATGAGCAGTTCTTC; CDR3aa: CASSQDWGSLSYNEQFF
j_gene: TRBJ2-7; abundance: few; v_gene: TRBV3-1; d_gene: NA; CDR3nt: TGTGCCAGCAGCCAGGGACCCTCCAACTACGAGCAGTACTTC; CDR3aa: CASSQGPSNYEQYF
j_gene: TRBJ2-1; abundance: many; v_gene: TRBV5-1; d_gene: NA; CDR3nt: TGCGCCAGCAGCTTGGTTACAGGGTCGGCTGAGCAGTTCTTC; CDR3aa: CASSLVTGSAEQFF
j_gene: TRBJ1-2; abundance: few; v_gene: TRBV20-1; d_gene: NA; CDR3nt: TGCAGTGCCCCGACAGGCAGCTATGGCTACACCTTC; CDR3aa: CSAPTGSYGYTF
j_gene: TRBJ1-2; abundance: NA; v_gene: TRBV30; d_gene: NA; CDR3nt: TGTGCCGGGTTAAGGACCGCCTTGGGCTACACCTTC; CDR3aa: CAGLRTALGYTF
j_gene: TRBJ2-4; abundance: NA; v_gene: TRBV25-1; d_gene: TRBD1; CDR3nt: TGTGCCAGCAGTGAATCTTACCACAACAGGGGAAGGAAAAACATTCAGTACTTC; CDR3aa: CASSESYHNRGRKNIQYF
j_gene: TRBJ2-5; abundance: many; v_gene: TRBV10-3; d_gene: TRBD1; CDR3nt: TGTGCCATCAGTGAGACATATGGACAGGGACGGGAGACCCAGTACTTC; CDR3aa: CAISETYGQGRETQYF
j_gene: TRBJ2-5; abundance: few; v_gene: TRBV7-2; d_gene: TRBD1; CDR3nt: TGTGCCAGCAGCTCTTGGACAGGGCCCTACAATGAGCAGTACTTC; CDR3aa: CASSSWTGPYNEQYF
j_gene: TRBJ2-7; abundance: NA; v_gene: TRBV4-2; d_gene: TRBD2; CDR3nt: TGTGCCAGCAGCCAAGAAGTACTAGCGGGCCGTTCCTACGAGCAGTACTTC; CDR3aa: CASSQEVLAGRSYEQYF
j_gene: TRBJ2-1; abundance: few; v_gene: TRBV2; d_gene: NA; CDR3nt: TGTGCCAGTAAACAAGTAGGTGAGCAGTTCTTC; CDR3aa: CASKQVGEQFF
j_gene: TRBJ2-5; abundance: many; v_gene: TRBV25-1; d_gene: NA; CDR3nt: TGTGCCAGCAGTGAATCAGGGGCGAAAGAGACCCAGTACTTC; CDR3aa: CASSESGAKETQYF
j_gene: TRBJ1-5; abundance: NA; v_gene: TRBV28; d_gene: TRBD1; CDR3nt: TGTGCCAGTAGACAGGGCCATAGCAATCAGCCCCAGCATTTT; CDR3aa: CASRQGHSNQPQHF
j_gene: TRBJ1-2; abundance: NA; v_gene: TRBV6-6; d_gene: NA; CDR3nt: TGTGCCACCCAGGGTGGGCCACAGAGGGCGAGGGGCTACACCTTC; CDR3aa: CATQGGPQRARGYTF
j_gene: TRBJ2-5; abundance: many; v_gene: TRBV20-1; d_gene: TRBD1; CDR3nt: TGCAGTGCTAGGACAGGGACCCAAGAGACCCAGTACTTC; CDR3aa: CSARTGTQETQYF
j_gene: TRBJ1-6; abundance: few; v_gene: TRBV5-1; d_gene: TRBD1; CDR3nt: TGCGCCAGCAGCTCTGGGACAGGGGAAAGCCGATATAATTCACCCCTCCACTTT; CDR3aa: CASSSGTGESRYNSPLHF
j_gene: TRBJ2-3; abundance: many; v_gene: TRBV12-3/TRBV12-4; d_gene: NA; CDR3nt: TGTGCCAGCAGTTTCTGGCAGCTAGGACCAGATACGCAGTATTTT; CDR3aa: CASSFWQLGPDTQYF
j_gene: TRBJ2-2; abundance: NA; v_gene: TRBV4-2; d_gene: NA; CDR3nt: TGTGCCAGCAGCCAACTACTTTCGAACACCGGGGAGCTGTTTTTT; CDR3aa: CASSQLLSNTGELFF
j_gene: TRBJ2-7; abundance: NA; v_gene: TRBV4-2; d_gene: TRBD1; CDR3nt: TGTGCCAGCAGCCAAGATCGACAGGGAAGGCAGTACTTC; CDR3aa: CASSQDRQGRQYF
j_gene: TRBJ2-7; abundance: many; v_gene: TRBV3-1; d_gene: TRBD1; CDR3nt: TGTGCCAGCAGCACGGGACAGGGGCTTTACGAGCAGTACTTC; CDR3aa: CASSTGQGLYEQYF
j_gene: TRBJ2-3; abundance: NA; v_gene: TRBV12-3/TRBV12-4; d_gene: TRBD2; CDR3nt: TGTGCCAGCAGTTTTTTCCTAGCGGGGACGACTAGCACAGATACGCAGTATTTT; CDR3aa: CASSFFLAGTTSTDTQYF
j_gene: TRBJ2-5; abundance: NA; v_gene: TRBV29-1; d_gene: TRBD1; CDR3nt: TGCAGCTCCTACGGGGACAGCGTCCAAGGGACCCAGTACTTC; CDR3aa: CSSYGDSVQGTQYF
j_gene: TRBJ2-3; abundance: NA; v_gene: TRBV20-1; d_gene: TRBD2; CDR3nt: TGCAGTGCTCCCGGGGGGGCCACAGATACGCAGTATTTT; CDR3aa: CSAPGGATDTQYF
j_gene: TRBJ1-1; abundance: NA; v_gene: TRBV4-1; d_gene: NA; CDR3nt: TGCGCCAGCAGCCACCCACAGGGAATTAACACTGAAGCTTTCTTT; CDR3aa: CASSHPQGINTEAFF
j_gene: TRBJ2-2; abundance: NA; v_gene: TRBV10-3; d_gene: NA; CDR3nt: TGTGCCATCAGAGATACTGGGCTCTCGAACACCGGGGAGCTGTTTTTT; CDR3aa: CAIRDTGLSNTGELFF
j_gene: TRBJ1-2; abundance: once; v_gene: TRBV6-2/TRBV6-3; d_gene: NA; CDR3nt: TGTGCCAGCAGTTACGGGACGGAAGATAACTATGGCTACACCTTC; CDR3aa: CASSYGTEDNYGYTF